Included here is one T cell receptor (beta chain) sequence, with context. V dropped 5 bases and J dropped 8 bases, with 13 bases sitting between them. CDR1 SGHTA and CDR2 FQGNSA come from the germline V gene. This CDR3 has 14 amino acids. The data are from a study of T cells in localized non-small cell lung cancer. The method was immunoSEQ multiplex PCR; TCRdb's version includes in-frame clones alone and lacks a portion of them. The repertoire holds approximately 28,000 clones, around 85% seen once, with roughly an eighth in the top ten. The sequence was obtained from a female donor over 55 with stage II squamous cell lung carcinoma. This sequence joins TRBV7-2 and TRBJ1-6, with a tentative D call TRBD1 (5 bases). Specimen: peripheral blood, collected before any cancer treatment. CDR3 DNA: TGTGCCAGCAGCCTTACCGGGACCTATTCACCCCTCCACTTT. It specifies CASSLTGTYSPLHF.